This TCR beta chain derives from a study of human T cells and chemical hapten exposure. The overall study: It was small differences in pooled library volume that mainly caused per-sample TCR yields to vary.

This clonotype appeared once. CDR1 and CDR2 (germline): SGHRS, YFSETQ. The CDR3 extends over 14 amino acids. The V end lost 7 bases, the J end lost 3 bases, and 15 bases lay between the germline ends. Total RNA was extracted from unfractionated whole blood. As the library was built, unique molecular identifiers were attached to individual cDNA molecules. From the reads, TCRdb called clonotypes with MiXCR, one entry per CDR3 protein. Of 120,000 or so distinct CDR3 sequences in the sample, 8.5% are singletons; the top ten hold around 1.4%. The rearrangement joins TRBV5-1 to TRBJ2-3; tentative D call: TRBD2 (5 bases). The receptor comes from a human donor in good health. Some clones in this sample may be carry-over from other donors' samples. What was sequenced was whole blood. The CDR3 DNA reads TGCGCCAGCGGGGTCGCTAGCTGGACAGATACGCAGTATTTT. Translated: CASGVASWTDTQYF.